The 7 T cell receptor beta chains presented below share a single source sample, sequenced in a study of blood T cells in healthy people across ages. The use of a sample-barcoded 5' primer and a J-beta primer mix characterized a second PCR of about 6 to 12 cycles. One entry per CDR3 protein, called by TCRdb with MiXCR from the 5' RACE reads. Here the sample spans around 800,000 distinct CDR3 sequences, about 26% being singletons. The sample also formed part of further work on T cells of mothers and their children.

The sample comprised blood. The receptors shown here come from a boy aged 5 to 17 in good health.

The chain couples TRBV5-4 to TRBJ2-1; a possible D gene is TRBD2 (6 bases). Trimming removed 4 bases from V and 1 base from J, with 12 bases in between. The germline V gene has CDR1 SGHNT and CDR2 YYREEE (reference sequence). CDR3 size: 15 residues. The CDR3 is CASSRPGESYNEQFF. The DNA for the CDR3 is TGTGCCAGCAGCAGGCCGGGAGAATCCTACAATGAGCAGTTCTTC.

This clonotype was seen more than once but under ten times. The chain uses TRBV5-5 and TRBJ2-2; no firm D call. The CDR3 length is 15 residues. V was cut by 1 base and J by 4 bases, with 11 bases left in between. Germline CDR1 and CDR2: SGHKS and YYEKEE (reference sequence). In DNA, the CDR3 is TGTGCCAGCAGCTTGTTCCTCGAGCTCACCGGGGAGCTGTTTTTT. Translated, it gives CASSLFLELTGELFF.

The table lists this clonotype with a few counts. The chain links TRBV5-5 to TRBJ2-1; TRBD2 matches at 9 bases. V was pared by 2 bases and J by 7 bases, with 7 bases of the junction left unmatched. Germline loops: CDR1 SGHKS, CDR2 YYEKEE (reference sequence). CDR3 size: 15 residues. The DNA for the CDR3 is TGTGCCAGCAGCTTCTTAGCGGGGGAGGGTAATGAGCAGTTCTTC. Translating gives CASSFLAGEGNEQFF.

This chain joins TRBV5-5 and TRBJ2-3, with D tentatively TRBD2 (6 bases). CDR1 SGHKS and CDR2 YYEKEE come from the germline V gene (reference sequence). This CDR3 contains 14 residues. The V end was cut by 6 bases, the J end by 3 bases, with 14 bases between. The CDR3 nucleotides are TGTGCCAGCACCCCGGAGGGAGCGACAGATACGCAGTATTTT. This translates into CASTPEGATDTQYF.

This chain joins TRBV7-9 and TRBJ2-2; tentatively, D is TRBD1 or TRBD2 (5 bases each). The germline V gene has CDR1 SEHNR and CDR2 FQNEAQ (reference sequence). V shed 4 bases and J shed 3 bases, with 12 bases lying between them. The CDR3 contains 15 residues. CDR3 sequence: CASSSRDGDTGELFF. As DNA, the CDR3 is TGTGCCAGCAGCTCACGGGACGGCGACACCGGGGAGCTGTTTTTT.

This clonotype was counted many times. This chain links TRBV12-3 or TRBV12-4 with TRBJ2-7; 7 positions match TRBD1. V dropped 5 bases and J dropped 0; count of bases not matched to a gene: 1. The CDR3 spans 13 residues. CDR3 sequence: CASSDRASYEQYF. The CDR3, as DNA: TGTGCCAGCAGTGACAGGGCCTCCTACGAGCAGTACTTC.

This clonotype was found a few times. The V call is TRBV28, the J call TRBJ1-4, with TRBD1 matching over 9 bases. There are 17 residues in the CDR3. Germline V gene data show CDR1 as MDHEN and CDR2 as SYDVKM. Trimming cost V 5 bases and J 8 bases; bases outside gene matches: 15. The CDR3 region has the DNA TGTGCCAGCAGTCCTCCCCCCCACAGGGGGCTGAGGGAAAAACTGTTTTTT. Its protein product is CASSPPPHRGLREKLFF.